This TCR beta chain was retrieved from a study of shared clonotypes between healthy human individuals. Trimming removed 6 bases from V and 1 base from J; junction bases left unmatched: 14. The CDR3 extends over 17 amino acids. Germline V CDR1 and CDR2: MDHEN, SYDVKM. Study-wide findings and caveats: At large depth, rarefaction still showed sorted-subset sequencing to be incomplete. Unshared clonotypes carried lower generation probabilities than those common to all four donors. Some naive CD4 clonotypes, roughly 4.7%, turned up in common across a handful of donors.

CD45RO-negative CD8 cells positively selected for CCR7 made up the naive population, which excluded terminally differentiated effector memory CD45RA+ cells. The assay was immunoSEQ multiplex PCR, and TCRdb's table has in-frame clones only and misses some. The table has hundreds of thousands of clones, roughly 95% seen once. With respect to this clone: Its target is not known.

What was sequenced was naive CD8+ T cells sorted from blood. The genes are TRBV28 and TRBJ2-7, with TRBD1 matching 8 bases. This TCR came from a woman aged 25-40 years in good health. CDR3 sequence reads: CASSAPGQGLRSYEQYF. In DNA, the CDR3 is TGTGCCAGCAGCGCGCCCGGACAGGGTTTACGATCCTACGAGCAGTACTTC. The whole variable domain, remainder taken from reference TRBV28 and TRBJ2-7, is DVKVTQSSRYLVKRTGEKVFLECVQDMDHENMFWYRQDPGLGLRLIYFSYDVKMKEKGDIPEGYSVSREKKERFSLILESASTNQTSMYLCASSAPGQGLRSYEQYFGPGTRLTVT.